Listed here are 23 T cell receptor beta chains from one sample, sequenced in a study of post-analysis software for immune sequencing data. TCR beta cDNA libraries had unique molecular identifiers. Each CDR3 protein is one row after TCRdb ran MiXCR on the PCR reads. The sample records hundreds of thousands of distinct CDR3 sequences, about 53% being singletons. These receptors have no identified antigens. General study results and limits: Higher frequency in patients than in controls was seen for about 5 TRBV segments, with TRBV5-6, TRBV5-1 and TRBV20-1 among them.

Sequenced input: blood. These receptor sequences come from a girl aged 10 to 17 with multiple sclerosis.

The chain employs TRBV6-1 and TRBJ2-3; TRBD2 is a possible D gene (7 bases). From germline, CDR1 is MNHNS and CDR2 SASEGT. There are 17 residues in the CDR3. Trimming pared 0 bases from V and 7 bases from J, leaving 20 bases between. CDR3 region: CASSEAGGGQGSHTQYF. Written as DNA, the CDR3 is TGTGCCAGCAGTGAAGCGGGAGGGGGGCAGGGAAGCCATACGCAGTATTTT.

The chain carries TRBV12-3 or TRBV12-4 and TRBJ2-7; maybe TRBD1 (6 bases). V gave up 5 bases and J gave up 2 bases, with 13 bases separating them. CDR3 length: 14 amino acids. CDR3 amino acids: CASSPHRATYEQYF. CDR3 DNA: TGTGCCAGCAGTCCCCACAGGGCCACCTACGAGCAGTACTTC.

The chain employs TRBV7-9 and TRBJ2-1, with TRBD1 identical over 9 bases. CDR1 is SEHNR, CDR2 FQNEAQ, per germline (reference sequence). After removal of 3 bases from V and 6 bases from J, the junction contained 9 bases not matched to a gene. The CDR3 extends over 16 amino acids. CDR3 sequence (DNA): TGTGCCAGCAGCTTCTCCGGGACAGGGATCTCCAATGAGCAGTTCTTC. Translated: CASSFSGTGISNEQFF.

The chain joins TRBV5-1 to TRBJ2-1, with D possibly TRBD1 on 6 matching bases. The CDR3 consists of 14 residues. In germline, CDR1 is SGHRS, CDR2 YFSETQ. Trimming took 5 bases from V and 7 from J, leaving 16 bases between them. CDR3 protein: CASSPEPQGNEQFF. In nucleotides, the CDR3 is TGCGCCAGCAGTCCGGAACCTCAGGGGAATGAGCAGTTCTTC.

CDR3 region: CASSLDERFTEAFF. The DNA for the CDR3 is TGTGCCAGCAGCTTGGATGAGCGATTCACTGAAGCTTTCTTT. The chain has TRBV5-6 and TRBJ1-1; D remains unclear. The V gene's germline CDR1 is SGHDT and CDR2 YYEEEE. Trimming took off 0 bases at V and 4 bases at J, with 10 bases between the two ends. The length of the CDR3 is 14 residues.

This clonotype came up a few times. The CDR3 sequence: CASSHLESRGFSYEQYF. The DNA for the CDR3 is TGCGCCAGCAGCCACCTCGAGTCACGGGGGTTCTCCTACGAGCAGTACTTC. The J gene is TRBJ2-7, the V gene TRBV4-1; perhaps TRBD2 as D (6 bases). Germline assignment: CDR1 MGHRA and CDR2 YSYEKL. V lost 3 bases and J lost 0, with 18 bases in between. The CDR3 has 17 amino acids.

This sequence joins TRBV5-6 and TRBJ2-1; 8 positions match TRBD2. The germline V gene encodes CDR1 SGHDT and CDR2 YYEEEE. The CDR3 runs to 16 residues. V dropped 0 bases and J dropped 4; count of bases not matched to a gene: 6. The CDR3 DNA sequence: TGTGCCAGCAGCTTGGAGCGGGAGCTACTTTACAATGAGCAGTTCTTC. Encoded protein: CASSLERELLYNEQFF. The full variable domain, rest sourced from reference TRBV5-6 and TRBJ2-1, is DAGVTQSPTHLIKTRGQQVTLRCSPKSGHDTVSWYQQALGQGPQFIFQYYEEEERQRGNFPDRFSGHQFPNYSSELNVNALLLGDSALYLCASSLERELLYNEQFFGPGTRLTVL.

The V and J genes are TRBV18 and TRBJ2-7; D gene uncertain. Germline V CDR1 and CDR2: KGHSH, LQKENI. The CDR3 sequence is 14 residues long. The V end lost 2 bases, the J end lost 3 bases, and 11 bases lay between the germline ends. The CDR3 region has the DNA TGTGCCAGCTCACCAACCCTTTCAGGCTACGAGCAGTACTTC. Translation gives CASSPTLSGYEQYF.

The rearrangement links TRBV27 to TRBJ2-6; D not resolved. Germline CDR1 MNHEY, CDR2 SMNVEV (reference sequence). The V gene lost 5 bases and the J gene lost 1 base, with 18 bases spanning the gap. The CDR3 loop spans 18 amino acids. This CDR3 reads CASSRGVPSLSGANVLTF. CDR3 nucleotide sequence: TGTGCCAGCAGTCGTGGAGTCCCAAGCCTTTCTGGGGCCAACGTCCTGACTTTC. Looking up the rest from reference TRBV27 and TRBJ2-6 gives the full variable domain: EAQVTQNPRYLITVTGKKLTVTCSQNMNHEYMSWYRQDPGLGLRQIYYSMNVEVTDKGDVPEGYKVSRKEKRNFPLILESPSPNQTSLYFCASSRGVPSLSGANVLTFGAGSRLTVL.

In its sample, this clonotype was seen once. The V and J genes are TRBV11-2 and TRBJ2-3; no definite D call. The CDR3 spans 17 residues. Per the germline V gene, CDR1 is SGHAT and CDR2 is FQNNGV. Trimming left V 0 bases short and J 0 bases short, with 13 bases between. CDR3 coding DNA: TGTGCCAGCAGCTTAGATCTAACAACGCTTAGCACAGATACGCAGTATTTT. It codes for CASSLDLTTLSTDTQYF.

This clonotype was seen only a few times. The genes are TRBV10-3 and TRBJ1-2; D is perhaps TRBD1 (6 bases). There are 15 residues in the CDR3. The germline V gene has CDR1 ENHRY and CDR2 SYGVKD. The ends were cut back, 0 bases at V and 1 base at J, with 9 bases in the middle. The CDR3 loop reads CAISESRDINYGYTF. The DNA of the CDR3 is TGTGCCATCAGTGAGTCCCGGGACATTAACTATGGCTACACCTTC.

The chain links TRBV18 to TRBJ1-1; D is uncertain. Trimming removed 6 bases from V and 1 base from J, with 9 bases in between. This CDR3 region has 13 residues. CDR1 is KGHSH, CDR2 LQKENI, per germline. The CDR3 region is CASSPNWNTEAFF. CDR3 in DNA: TGTGCCAGCTCTCCTAACTGGAACACTGAAGCTTTCTTT.

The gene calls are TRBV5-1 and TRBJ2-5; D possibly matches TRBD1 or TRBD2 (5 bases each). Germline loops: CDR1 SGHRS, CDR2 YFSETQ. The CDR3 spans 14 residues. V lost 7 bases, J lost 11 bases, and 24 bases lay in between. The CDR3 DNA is TGCGCCAGCTCCGTGTCAGGGCCCCGTTGGGAGCAGTACTTC. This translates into CASSVSGPRWEQYF.

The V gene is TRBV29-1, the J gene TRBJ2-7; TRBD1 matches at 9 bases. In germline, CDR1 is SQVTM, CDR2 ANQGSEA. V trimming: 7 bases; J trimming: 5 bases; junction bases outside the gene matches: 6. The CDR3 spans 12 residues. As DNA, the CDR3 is TGCAGCGCCCGGGACAGGGCCAACGAGCAGTACTTC. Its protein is CSARDRANEQYF.

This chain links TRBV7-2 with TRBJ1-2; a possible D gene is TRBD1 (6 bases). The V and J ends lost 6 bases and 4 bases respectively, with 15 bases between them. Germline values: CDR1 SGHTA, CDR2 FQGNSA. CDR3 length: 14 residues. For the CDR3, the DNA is TGTGCCAGCAGTTCCGGACAGAACATCTATGGCTACACCTTC. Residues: CASSSGQNIYGYTF.

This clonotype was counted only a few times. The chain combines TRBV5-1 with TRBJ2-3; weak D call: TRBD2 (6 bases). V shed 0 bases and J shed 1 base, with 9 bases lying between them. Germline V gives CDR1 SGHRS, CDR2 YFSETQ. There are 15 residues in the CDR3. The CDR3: CASSLGDFGTDTQYF. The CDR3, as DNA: TGCGCCAGCAGCTTGGGGGACTTCGGCACAGATACGCAGTATTTT. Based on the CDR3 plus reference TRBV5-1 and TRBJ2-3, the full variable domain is KAGVTQTPRYLIKTRGQQVTLSCSPISGHRSVSWYQQTPGQGLQFLFEYFSETQRNKGNFPGRFSGRQFSNSRSEMNVSTLELGDSALYLCASSLGDFGTDTQYFGPGTRLTVL.

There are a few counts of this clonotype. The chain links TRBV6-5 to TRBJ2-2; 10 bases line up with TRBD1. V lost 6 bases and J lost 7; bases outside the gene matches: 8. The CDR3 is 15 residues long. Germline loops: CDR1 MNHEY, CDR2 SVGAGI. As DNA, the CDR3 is TGTGCCAGCAGAGAGTGGGACAGGGGAGGCGGGGAGCTGTTTTTT. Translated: CASREWDRGGGELFF.

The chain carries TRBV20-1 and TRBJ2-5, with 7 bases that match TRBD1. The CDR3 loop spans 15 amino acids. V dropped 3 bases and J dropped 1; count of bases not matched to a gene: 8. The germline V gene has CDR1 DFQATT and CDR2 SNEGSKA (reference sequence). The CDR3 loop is CSASPTGTIQETQYF. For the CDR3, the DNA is TGCAGTGCTAGCCCGACAGGGACCATCCAAGAGACCCAGTACTTC.

CDR3 loop: CSAIGQGINYGYTF. The CDR3 DNA reads as TGCAGTGCCATCGGACAGGGGATTAACTATGGCTACACCTTC. The genes are TRBV20-1 and TRBJ1-2, with 9 bases identical to TRBD1. This CDR3 contains 14 residues. Germline CDR1 DFQATT, CDR2 SNEGSKA (reference sequence). V shed 6 bases, J shed 1 base, and the junction held 6 bases outside the gene matches.

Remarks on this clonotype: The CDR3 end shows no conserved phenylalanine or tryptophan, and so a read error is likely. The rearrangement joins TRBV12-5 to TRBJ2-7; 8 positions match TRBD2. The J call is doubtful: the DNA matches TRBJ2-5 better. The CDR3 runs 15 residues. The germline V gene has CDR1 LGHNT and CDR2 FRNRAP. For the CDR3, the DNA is TGTGCTAGTGGACGAGGACTAGCCCCCCAAGAGACCCAGTACTTA. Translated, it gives CASGRGLAPQETQYL.

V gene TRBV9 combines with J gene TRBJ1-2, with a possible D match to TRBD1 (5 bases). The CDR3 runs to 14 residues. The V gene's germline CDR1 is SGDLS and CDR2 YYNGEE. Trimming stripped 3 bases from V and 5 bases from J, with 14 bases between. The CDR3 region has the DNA TGTGCCAGCAGCGCAATGGGGCAGCCATATGGCTACACCTTC. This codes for CASSAMGQPYGYTF.

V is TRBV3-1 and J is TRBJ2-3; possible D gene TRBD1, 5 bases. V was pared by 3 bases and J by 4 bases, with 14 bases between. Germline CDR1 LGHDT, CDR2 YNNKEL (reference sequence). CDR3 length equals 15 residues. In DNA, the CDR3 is TGTGCCAGCAGCCAGACCAGGGTGCTCGCAGATACGCAGTATTTT. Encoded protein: CASSQTRVLADTQYF.

The CDR3 loop is CASSKGDRMYEQYF. The CDR3, as DNA: TGTGCCAGCAGCAAAGGGGACCGAATGTACGAGCAGTACTTC. J is TRBJ2-5 and V is TRBV21-1; TRBD1 is the table's D call, not checked against the DNA. The J call is uncertain, as TRBJ2-7 better fits the DNA end. TRBV21-1 is a documented pseudogene. CDR3 length: 14 amino acids.